A single sample is the source of the 20 T cell receptor beta chains below, sequenced in a study of T cell responses to AZD1222 COVID-19 vaccine. Here immunoSEQ multiplex PCR was the method, and the copy in TCRdb shows in-frame clones only, minus some. The top ten clones hold around 1.4% of a sample with roughly 80,000 clones, roughly 90% of them seen once. The material was peripheral blood, obtained 28 days after the second AZD1222 dose. These receptors were taken from an adult who received the AZD1222 COVID-19 vaccine.

The V and J genes are TRBV5-5 and TRBJ1-5; D is perhaps TRBD1 (5 bases). The germline V and J ends were trimmed by 2 bases and 6 bases, with 15 bases remaining between them. CDR3 length equals 15 residues. Germline-derived CDR1 and CDR2 are SGHKS and YYEKEE (reference sequence). CDR3 amino acids: CASSFSSGEGQPQHF. In nucleotides, the CDR3 is TGTGCCAGCAGCTTTTCTTCGGGGGAGGGTCAGCCCCAGCATTTT. The complete variable domain, with remaining parts taken from reference TRBV5-5 and TRBJ1-5, reads DAGVTQSPTHLIKTRGQQVTLRCSPISGHKSVSWYQQVLGQGPQFIFQYYEKEERGRGNFPDRFSARQFPNYSSELNVNALLLGDSALYLCASSFSSGEGQPQHFGDGTRLSIL.

The chain carries TRBV20-1 and TRBJ1-6; D not certain. CDR3 length: 10 residues. Trimming shortened V by 5 bases and J by 13 bases, and 9 bases separated the two germline ends. In germline, CDR1 is DFQATT, CDR2 SNEGSKA (reference sequence). CDR3 loop: CSASPGPLHF. CDR3 nucleotides: TGCAGTGCTTCCCCCGGTCCCCTCCACTTT.

This chain links TRBV6-6 with TRBJ1-2; D unresolved. V gave up 6 bases and J gave up 7 bases, with 12 bases separating them. CDR1 and CDR2 from the germline V gene are MNHNY and SVGAGI (reference sequence). This CDR3 comprises 12 residues. As DNA, the CDR3 is TGTGCCAGCAGCCTATCATCTAGTGGCTACACCTTC. Translating gives CASSLSSSGYTF.

The chain employs TRBV6-5 and TRBJ2-2; TRBD1 matches at 9 bases. The CDR3 runs 15 residues. Germline V gene lookup returns CDR1 MNHEY and CDR2 SVGAGI. V trimming: 0 bases; J trimming: 5 bases; junction bases outside the gene matches: 1. The CDR3 DNA sequence: TGTGCCAGCAGTTACTCGACAGGGGGTACCGGGGAGCTGTTTTTT. The encoded protein is CASSYSTGGTGELFF.

V and J are TRBV28 and TRBJ1-6, with D hard to call. Germline V gene sequence: CDR1 MDHEN, CDR2 SYDVKM. Deletions cut 6 bases from V and 6 bases from J, with 15 bases between. The CDR3 has 15 residues. This CDR3 is CASSRSGPFNSPLHF. The CDR3 nucleotides read TGTGCCAGCAGCCGCTCCGGGCCATTTAATTCACCCCTCCACTTT.

The chain is built from TRBV3-1 (or the pseudogene TRBV3-2) and TRBJ1-1, with D tentatively TRBD1 (5 bases). The CDR3 loop spans 15 amino acids. The V gene lost 0 bases and the J gene lost 3 bases, with 11 bases spanning the gap. Germline values: CDR1 LGHDT, CDR2 YNNKEL (reference sequence). DNA for the CDR3: TGTGCCAGCAGCCAAGATTTTTGGGGCTACACTGAAGCTTTCTTT. It translates to CASSQDFWGYTEAFF.

The V and J genes are TRBV4-2 and TRBJ1-2; TRBD1 aligns across 8 bases. Germline trimming cut 1 base from V and 3 bases from J; bases unmatched to any gene: 4. The CDR3 is made up of 15 amino acids. The V gene's germline CDR1 is LGHNA and CDR2 YNFKEQ. CDR3 nucleotides: TGTGCCAGCAGCCAAGCACGGGACAGGCACTATGGCTACACCTTC. Protein: CASSQARDRHYGYTF.

The chain combines TRBV5-5 with TRBJ2-5; D unclear. V lost 4 bases, J lost 5 bases, and 15 bases lay in between. CDR1 and CDR2 from the germline V gene are SGHKS and YYEKEE (reference sequence). The CDR3 contains 14 residues. The CDR3 sequence: CASSPSTVFETQYF. The CDR3 nucleotides read TGTGCCAGCAGCCCCTCGACGGTGTTCGAGACCCAGTACTTC.

The chain combines TRBV24-1 with TRBJ2-2; D perhaps matches TRBD1 (5 bases). Germline V lookup: CDR1 KGHDR, CDR2 SFDVKD. The CDR3 totals 15 residues. V shed 3 bases and J shed 2 bases, with 9 bases lying between them. The CDR3 region is CATSDGHPNTGELFF. CDR3 nucleotide sequence: TGTGCCACCAGTGATGGACATCCTAACACCGGGGAGCTGTTTTTT.

V and J are TRBV4-3 and TRBJ2-3; 9 bases fit TRBD2. J was trimmed by 4 bases and V by 1 base; bases with no gene match: 6. CDR1 and CDR2 from the germline V gene are LGHNA and YSLEER. The CDR3 runs to 16 residues. CDR3 nucleotides: TGCGCCAGCAGCCAAGGTGCGGGGGGGGTTGCAGATACGCAGTATTTT. Translated, it gives CASSQGAGGVADTQYF.

The chain joins TRBV9 to TRBJ2-1; weak D call: TRBD1 (6 bases). Germline loops: CDR1 SGDLS, CDR2 YYNGEE. CDR3 length: 15 residues. V was cut by 3 bases and J by 5 bases, with 15 bases left in between. This chain's CDR3 is CASSGSDRPDNEQFF. CDR3 DNA: TGTGCCAGCAGCGGTAGCGACAGGCCAGACAATGAGCAGTTCTTC.

CDR3 nucleotides: TGCGCCAGCAGCTTTACCGGACGGACATACTACGAGCAGTACTTC. Translated: CASSFTGRTYYEQYF. V gene TRBV5-1 combines with J gene TRBJ2-7; tentatively, D is TRBD1 (5 bases). The V and J ends lost 2 bases and 3 bases respectively, with 15 bases between them. The CDR3 has 15 amino acids. Germline assignment: CDR1 SGHRS and CDR2 YFSETQ.

The chain employs TRBV24-1 and TRBJ1-5; 7 bases line up with TRBD1. Unmatched junction bases numbered 6, after V lost 8 bases and J lost 6 bases. The CDR3 is 13 residues long. Germline V gene data show CDR1 as KGHDR and CDR2 as SFDVKD. The CDR3 sequence: CATKGQSGQPQHF. DNA for the CDR3: TGTGCCACCAAGGGACAGTCCGGTCAGCCCCAGCATTTT.

This clone was detected only once. The rearrangement uses TRBV6-2 or TRBV6-3 and TRBJ1-2; D ambiguous. The CDR3 covers 11 residues. Germline V gene lookup returns CDR1 MNHEY and CDR2 SVGEGT. V dropped 5 bases and J dropped 5 bases, with 6 bases sitting between them. For the CDR3, the DNA is TGTGCCAGCAGTCTCTATTATGGCTACACCTTC. It is translated as CASSLYYGYTF.

This clone was detected a few times. The chain recombines TRBV30 with TRBJ1-5; D is possibly TRBD1 (5 bases). The CDR3 loop spans 14 amino acids. Per germline, CDR1 GTSNPN and CDR2 SVGIG (reference sequence). The V gene lost 1 base and the J gene lost 3 bases, with 10 bases spanning the gap. DNA for the CDR3: TGTGCCTGGAGTGCGGGACGGATCAATCAGCCCCAGCATTTT. The encoded protein is CAWSAGRINQPQHF.

The CDR3, as DNA: TGTGCCAGCAGTTTTCGACAGGCTGGGGCCAACGTCCTGACTTTC. Its protein product is CASSFRQAGANVLTF. V gene TRBV6-5 combines with J gene TRBJ2-6; a possible D gene is TRBD1 (6 bases). Germline V gene lookup returns CDR1 MNHEY and CDR2 SVGAGI. Trimming cost V 4 bases and J 2 bases, with 9 bases left between them. The CDR3 contains 15 residues.

CDR3 loop: CATSDFFVGGPHYGYTF. Here the CDR3 DNA reads TGTGCCACCAGTGATTTCTTCGTCGGGGGGCCCCACTATGGCTACACCTTC. This chain links TRBV24-1 with TRBJ1-2; D is possibly TRBD1 (6 bases). The CDR3 is made up of 17 amino acids. Deletions cut 1 base from V and 3 bases from J, with 17 bases between. Germline values: CDR1 KGHDR, CDR2 SFDVKD.

The V gene is TRBV6-5, the J gene TRBJ1-5, with TRBD1 identical over 7 bases. This CDR3 is built from 14 residues. Germline V CDR1 and CDR2: MNHEY, SVGAGI. V was clipped by 5 bases and J by 6 bases; unmatched bases: 7. CDR3 in DNA: TGTGCCAGCAGTCTGACAGGGAGAGGTCAGCCCCAGCATTTT. Translated, it gives CASSLTGRGQPQHF.

This chain connects TRBV3-1 (or the pseudogene TRBV3-2) to TRBJ1-3; D is ambiguous. V lost 5 bases and J lost 4, with 15 bases in between. Looked up from germline, CDR1 is LGHDT and CDR2 is YNNKEL (reference sequence). The CDR3 runs to 15 residues. The CDR3 sequence is CASSTTLGPGNTIYF. The CDR3 DNA reads TGTGCCAGCAGCACTACTTTAGGGCCCGGAAACACCATATATTTT.

This rearrangement joins TRBV30 to TRBJ2-7, with D maybe TRBD2 (6 bases). The CDR3 has 14 residues. The germline gives CDR1 GTSNPN, CDR2 SVGIG (reference sequence). The V end was cut by 4 bases, the J end by 1 base, with 14 bases between. The CDR3 reads CAWMGGLRSYEQYF. The DNA for the CDR3 is TGTGCCTGGATGGGGGGACTTAGATCCTACGAGCAGTACTTC.